This T cell receptor (beta chain) emerged from a study of T cell responses to AZD1222 COVID-19 vaccine. The table came from immunoSEQ multiplex PCR; TCRdb's copy has only in-frame clones and leaves some out. The sample lists 90,000 to 150,000 clones, roughly 88% occurring once. Findings and caveats of the study: Among those given AZD1222, only five or six were seropositive at baseline.

The CDR3 spans 15 residues. Per the germline V gene, CDR1 is SGHKS and CDR2 is YYEKEE (reference sequence). V was pared by 5 bases and J by 4 bases, with 4 bases of the junction left unmatched. As regards this clone: Its cognate antigen is unknown.

The clonotype was recovered from an adult in good health. The J gene is TRBJ2-3, the V gene TRBV5-5; 13 bases agree with TRBD2. This specimen consisted of peripheral blood, obtained on day 0 of AZD1222 vaccination. CDR3 sequence (DNA): TGTGCCAGCAGGCCACTAGCGGGAGGGCCAGATACGCAGTATTTT. Its protein product is CASRPLAGGPDTQYF.